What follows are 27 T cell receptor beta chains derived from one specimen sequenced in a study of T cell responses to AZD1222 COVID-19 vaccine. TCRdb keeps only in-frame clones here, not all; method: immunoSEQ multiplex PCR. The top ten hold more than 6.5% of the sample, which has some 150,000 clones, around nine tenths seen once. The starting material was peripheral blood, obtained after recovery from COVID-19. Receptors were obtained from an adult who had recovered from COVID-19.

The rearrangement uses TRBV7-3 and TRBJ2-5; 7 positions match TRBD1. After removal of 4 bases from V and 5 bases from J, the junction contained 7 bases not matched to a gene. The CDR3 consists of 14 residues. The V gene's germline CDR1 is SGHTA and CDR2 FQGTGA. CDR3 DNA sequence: TGTGCCAGCAGCTCGGGACAGCCGAGGGAGACCCAGTACTTC. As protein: CASSSGQPRETQYF.

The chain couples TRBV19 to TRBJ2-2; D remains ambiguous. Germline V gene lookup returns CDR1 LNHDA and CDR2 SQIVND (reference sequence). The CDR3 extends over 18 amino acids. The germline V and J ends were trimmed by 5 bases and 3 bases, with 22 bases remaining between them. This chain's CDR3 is CASSSIPGGTPHTGELFF. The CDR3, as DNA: TGTGCCAGTAGTTCTATCCCCGGTGGCACCCCACACACCGGGGAGCTGTTTTTT.

CDR3 DNA: TGTGCCAGCAGTGTTCGACAGGGTGGTGGTAAACTGTTTTTT. It codes for CASSVRQGGGKLFF. The chain recombines TRBV25-1 with TRBJ1-4; TRBD1 aligns across 7 bases. The germline V gene has CDR1 MGHDK and CDR2 SYGVNS. CDR3 length: 14 residues. J lost 11 bases, V lost 4 bases, and 10 bases had no gene match.

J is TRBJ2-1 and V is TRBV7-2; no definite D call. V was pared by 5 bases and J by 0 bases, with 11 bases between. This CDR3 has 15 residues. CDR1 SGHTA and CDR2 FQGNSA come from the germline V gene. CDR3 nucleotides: TGTGCCAGCAGCGCCCAGCAAGGCTCCTACAATGAGCAGTTCTTC. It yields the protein CASSAQQGSYNEQFF.

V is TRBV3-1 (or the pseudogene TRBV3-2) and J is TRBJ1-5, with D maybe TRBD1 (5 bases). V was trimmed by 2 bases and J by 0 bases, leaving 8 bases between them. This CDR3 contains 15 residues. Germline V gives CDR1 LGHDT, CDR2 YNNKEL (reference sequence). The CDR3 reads CASSQRRDSNQPQHF. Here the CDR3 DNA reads TGTGCCAGCAGCCAACGCAGGGATAGCAATCAGCCCCAGCATTTT.

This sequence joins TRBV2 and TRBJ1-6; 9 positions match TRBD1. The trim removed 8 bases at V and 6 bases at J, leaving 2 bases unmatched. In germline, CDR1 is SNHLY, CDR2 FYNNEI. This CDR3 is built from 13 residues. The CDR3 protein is CASGGQGNSPLHF. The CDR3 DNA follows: TGTGCCAGCGGGGGACAGGGTAATTCACCCCTCCACTTT.

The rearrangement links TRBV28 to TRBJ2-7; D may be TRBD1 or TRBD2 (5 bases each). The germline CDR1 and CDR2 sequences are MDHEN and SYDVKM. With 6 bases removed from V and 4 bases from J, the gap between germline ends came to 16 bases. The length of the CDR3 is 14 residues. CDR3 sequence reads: CASRPGARRYEQYF. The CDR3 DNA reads TGTGCCAGCAGGCCCGGGGCACGACGGTACGAGCAGTACTTC. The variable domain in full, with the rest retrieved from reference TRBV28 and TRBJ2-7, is DVKVTQSSRYLVKRTGEKVFLECVQDMDHENMFWYRQDPGLGLRLIYFSYDVKMKEKGDIPEGYSVSREKKERFSLILESASTNQTSMYLCASRPGARRYEQYFGPGTRLTVT.

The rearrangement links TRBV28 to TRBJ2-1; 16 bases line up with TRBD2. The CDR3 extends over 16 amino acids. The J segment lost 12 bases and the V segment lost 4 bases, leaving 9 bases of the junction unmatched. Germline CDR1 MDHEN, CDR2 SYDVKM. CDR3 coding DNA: TGTGCCAGCAGTTATGCCGGGACTAGCGGGAGGGCCCGGCAGTTCTTC. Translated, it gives CASSYAGTSGRARQFF.

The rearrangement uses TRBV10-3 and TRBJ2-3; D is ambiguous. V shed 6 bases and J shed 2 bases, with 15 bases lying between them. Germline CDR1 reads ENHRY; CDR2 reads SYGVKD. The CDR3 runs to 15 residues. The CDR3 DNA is TGTGCCATCAGCCCCTCCGGGCCCTACACAGATACGCAGTATTTT. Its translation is CAISPSGPYTDTQYF.

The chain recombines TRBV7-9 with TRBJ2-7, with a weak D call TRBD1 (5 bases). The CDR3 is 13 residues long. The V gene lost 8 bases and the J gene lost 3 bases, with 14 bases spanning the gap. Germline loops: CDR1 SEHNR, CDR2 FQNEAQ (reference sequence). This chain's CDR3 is CASGQGYDYEQYF. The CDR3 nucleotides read TGTGCCAGCGGGCAGGGCTACGACTACGAGCAGTACTTC. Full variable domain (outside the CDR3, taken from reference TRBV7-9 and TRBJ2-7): DTGVSQNPRHKITKRGQNVTFRCDPISEHNRLYWYRQTLGQGPEFLTYFQNEAQLEKSRLLSDRFSAERPKGSFSTLEIQRTEQGDSAMYLCASGQGYDYEQYFGPGTRLTVT.

The CDR3 bases are TGTGCCAGCAGTGAGGGGTCATGGGGAGCTAACTATGGCTACACCTTC. Encoded protein: CASSEGSWGANYGYTF. The rearrangement uses TRBV27 and TRBJ1-2; a weak D match, TRBD1 (5 bases). Trimming shortened V by 5 bases and J by 0 bases, and 16 bases separated the two germline ends. The germline CDR1 and CDR2 sequences are MNHEY and SMNVEV (reference sequence). This CDR3 is built from 16 residues.

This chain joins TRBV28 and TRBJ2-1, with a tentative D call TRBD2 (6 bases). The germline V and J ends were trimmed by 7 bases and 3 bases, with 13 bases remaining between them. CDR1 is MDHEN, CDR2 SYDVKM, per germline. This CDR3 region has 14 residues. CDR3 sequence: CASTGGKNYNEQFF. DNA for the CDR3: TGTGCCAGCACCGGCGGGAAGAACTACAATGAGCAGTTCTTC.

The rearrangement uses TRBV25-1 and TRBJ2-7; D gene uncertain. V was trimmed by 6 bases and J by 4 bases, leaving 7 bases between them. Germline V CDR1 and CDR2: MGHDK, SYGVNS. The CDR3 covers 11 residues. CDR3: CASSIRYEQYF. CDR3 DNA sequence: TGTGCCAGCAGCATTCGTTACGAGCAGTACTTC.

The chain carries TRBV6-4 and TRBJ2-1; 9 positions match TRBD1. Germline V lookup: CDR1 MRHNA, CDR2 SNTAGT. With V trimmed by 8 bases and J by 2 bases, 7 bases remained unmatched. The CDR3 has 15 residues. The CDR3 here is CASRLGQGTYNEQFF. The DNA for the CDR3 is TGTGCCAGCCGACTAGGACAGGGGACCTACAATGAGCAGTTCTTC.

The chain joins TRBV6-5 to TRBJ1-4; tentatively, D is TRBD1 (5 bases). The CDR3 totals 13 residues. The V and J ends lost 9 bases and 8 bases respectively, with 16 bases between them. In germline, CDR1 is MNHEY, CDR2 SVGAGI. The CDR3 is CASVRQGGEKLFF. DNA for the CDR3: TGTGCCAGTGTGCGGCAGGGAGGCGAAAAACTGTTTTTT.

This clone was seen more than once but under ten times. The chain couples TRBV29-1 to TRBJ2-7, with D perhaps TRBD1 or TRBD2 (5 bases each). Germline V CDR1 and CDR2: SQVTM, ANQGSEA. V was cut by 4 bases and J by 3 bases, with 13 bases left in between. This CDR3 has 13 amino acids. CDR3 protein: CSVVKGPFYEQYF. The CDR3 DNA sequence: TGCAGCGTTGTGAAGGGACCCTTCTACGAGCAGTACTTC.

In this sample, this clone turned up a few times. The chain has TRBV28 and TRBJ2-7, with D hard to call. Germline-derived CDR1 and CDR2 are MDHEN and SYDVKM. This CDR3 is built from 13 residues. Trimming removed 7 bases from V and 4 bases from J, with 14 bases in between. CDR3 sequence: CASTHPLLYEQYF. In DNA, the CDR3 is TGTGCCAGCACTCACCCGCTCCTTTACGAGCAGTACTTC.

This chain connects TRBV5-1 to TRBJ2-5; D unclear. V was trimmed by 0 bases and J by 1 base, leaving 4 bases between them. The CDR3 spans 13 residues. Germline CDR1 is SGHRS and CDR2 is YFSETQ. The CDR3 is CASSLGSQETQYF. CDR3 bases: TGCGCCAGCAGCTTGGGGTCCCAAGAGACCCAGTACTTC.

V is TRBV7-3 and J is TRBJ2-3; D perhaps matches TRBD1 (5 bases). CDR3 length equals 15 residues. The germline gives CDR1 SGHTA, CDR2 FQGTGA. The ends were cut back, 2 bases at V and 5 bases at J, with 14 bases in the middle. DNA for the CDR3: TGTGCCAGCAGCTTAGGCAGGACCACAGGAGATACGCAGTATTTT. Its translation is CASSLGRTTGDTQYF.

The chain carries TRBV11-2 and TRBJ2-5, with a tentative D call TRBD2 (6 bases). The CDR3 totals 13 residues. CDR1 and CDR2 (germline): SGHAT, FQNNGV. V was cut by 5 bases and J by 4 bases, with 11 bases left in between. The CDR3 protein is CASSRGTGETQYF. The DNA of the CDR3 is TGTGCCAGCAGCCGGGGGACGGGAGAGACCCAGTACTTC. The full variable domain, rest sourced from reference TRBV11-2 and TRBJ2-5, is EAGVAQSPRYKIIEKRQSVAFWCNPISGHATLYWYQQILGQGPKLLIQFQNNGVVDDSQLPKDRFSAERLKGVDSTLKIQPAKLEDSAVYLCASSRGTGETQYFGPGTRLLVL.

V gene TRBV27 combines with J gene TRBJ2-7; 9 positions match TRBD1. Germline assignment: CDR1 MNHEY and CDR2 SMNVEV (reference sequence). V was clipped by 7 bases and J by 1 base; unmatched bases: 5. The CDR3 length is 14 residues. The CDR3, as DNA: TGTGCCAGCACCTCCGGGACAGGGTCCTACGAGCAGTACTTC. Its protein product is CASTSGTGSYEQYF.

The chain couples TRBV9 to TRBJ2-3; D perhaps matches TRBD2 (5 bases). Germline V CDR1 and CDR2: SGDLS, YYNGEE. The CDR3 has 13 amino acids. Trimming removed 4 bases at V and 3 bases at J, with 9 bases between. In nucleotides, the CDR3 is TGTGCCAGCAGCACTCCGGGGACAGATACGCAGTATTTT. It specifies CASSTPGTDTQYF.

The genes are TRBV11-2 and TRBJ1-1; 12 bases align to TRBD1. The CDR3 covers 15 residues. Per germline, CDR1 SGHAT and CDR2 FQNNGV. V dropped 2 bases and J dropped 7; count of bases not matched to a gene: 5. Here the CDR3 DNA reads TGTGCCAGCAGCTTACTGGGACAGGGGGCTGGTGAAGCTTTCTTT. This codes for CASSLLGQGAGEAFF.

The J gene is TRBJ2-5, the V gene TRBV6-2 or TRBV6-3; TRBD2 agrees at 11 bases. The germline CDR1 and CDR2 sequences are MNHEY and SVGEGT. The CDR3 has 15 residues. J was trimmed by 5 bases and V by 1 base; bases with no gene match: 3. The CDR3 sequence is CASSYFSGRAETQYF. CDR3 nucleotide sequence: TGTGCCAGCAGTTACTTTAGCGGGAGGGCGGAGACCCAGTACTTC.

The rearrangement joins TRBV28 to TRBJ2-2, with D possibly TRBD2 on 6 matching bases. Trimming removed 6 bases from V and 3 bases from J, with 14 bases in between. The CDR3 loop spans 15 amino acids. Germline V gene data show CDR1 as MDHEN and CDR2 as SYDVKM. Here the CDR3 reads CASRSSGVDTGELFF. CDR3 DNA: TGTGCCAGCAGGTCATCGGGGGTGGACACCGGGGAGCTGTTTTTT. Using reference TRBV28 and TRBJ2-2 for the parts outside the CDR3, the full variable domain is DVKVTQSSRYLVKRTGEKVFLECVQDMDHENMFWYRQDPGLGLRLIYFSYDVKMKEKGDIPEGYSVSREKKERFSLILESASTNQTSMYLCASRSSGVDTGELFFGEGSRLTVL.

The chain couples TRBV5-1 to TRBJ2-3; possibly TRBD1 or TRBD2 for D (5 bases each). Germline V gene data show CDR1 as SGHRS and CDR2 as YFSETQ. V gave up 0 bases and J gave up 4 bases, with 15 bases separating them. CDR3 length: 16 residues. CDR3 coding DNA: TGCGCCAGCAGCTTGGAGGGGACCCTCACCGCAGATACGCAGTATTTT. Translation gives CASSLEGTLTADTQYF.

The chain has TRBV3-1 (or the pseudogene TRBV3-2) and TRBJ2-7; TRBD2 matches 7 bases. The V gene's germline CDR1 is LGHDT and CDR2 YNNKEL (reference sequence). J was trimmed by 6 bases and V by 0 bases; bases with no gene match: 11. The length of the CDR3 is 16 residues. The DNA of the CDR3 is TGTGCCAGCAGCCAAGATTATAGACTAGCTGATCGCGAGCAGTACTTC. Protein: CASSQDYRLADREQYF.